The present TCR beta chain was sequenced within a study of shared clonotypes between healthy human individuals. The CDR3 length is 13 residues. Germline V CDR1 and CDR2: MNHEY, SMNVEV (reference sequence). V shed 5 bases, J shed 8 bases, and the junction held 4 bases outside the gene matches. Here immunoSEQ multiplex PCR was the method, and the copy in TCRdb shows in-frame clones only, minus some. The table has 520,000 or so clones, approximately 85% seen once. The receptor was derived from a woman between 40 and 55 years old in good health. Some clones in this sample may be carry-over from other donors' samples. The chain combines TRBV27 with TRBJ1-2, with 11 bases matching TRBD1. Sequencing was done on a sample of PBMCs. CDR3 residues: CASSQGQGGGYTF. CDR3 bases: TGTGCCAGCAGTCAGGGACAGGGGGGAGGCTACACCTTC.